This is a list of T cell receptor beta chains from one sample in a study of shared clonotypes between healthy human individuals. Here immunoSEQ multiplex PCR was the method, and the copy in TCRdb shows in-frame clones only, minus some. The sample consists of more than 2,000,000 clones, more than 90% of them appearing once. Sequenced input: naive CD4+ T cells sorted from blood. Receptors were obtained from a man aged 18 to 29 in good health. Each CDR3 is given with its conserved first and last residue. Each record gives: clone size, J gene, D gene, V gene, CDR3 protein, CDR3 DNA. The D gene is left open where the match is weak. Rows may omit the clone size; those that give it use once, few, many or a size class.

. | TRBJ2-1 | TRBD2 | TRBV18 | CASSGTSGINEQFF | TGTGCCAGCTCAGGGACTAGCGGGATCAATGAGCAGTTCTTC
. | TRBJ2-7 | . | TRBV28 | CASANGQGYEQYF | TGTGCCAGCGCGAATGGGCAGGGCTACGAGCAGTACTTC
. | TRBJ2-2 | . | TRBV19 | CATSRTTDLTFYGELFF | TGTGCCACTTCGAGGACAACGGACCTTACTTTTTATGGGGAGCTGTTTTTT
. | TRBJ2-3 | TRBD2 | TRBV5-8 | CASSLSGGGADTQYF | TGTGCCAGCAGCTTGAGTGGCGGGGGGGCAGATACGCAGTATTTT
. | TRBJ1-2 | . | TRBV5-6 | CASSLGAGWTNYGYTF | TGTGCCAGCAGCTTGGGGGCAGGATGGACAAACTATGGCTACACCTTC
. | TRBJ1-1 | . | TRBV6-6 | CATQGVNTEAFF | TGTGCCACACAAGGGGTCAACACTGAAGCTTTCTTT
. | TRBJ2-1 | TRBD2 | TRBV2 | CASGSGAGTSGTEQFF | TGTGCCAGTGGGAGCGGGGCCGGGACTAGCGGTACCGAGCAGTTCTTC
. | TRBJ1-6 | . | TRBV6-6 | CASRSDSGNSPLHF | TGTGCCAGCAGATCGGACAGCGGGAATTCACCCCTCCACTTT
. | TRBJ2-1 | . | TRBV18 | CASSPSQGSGEQFF | TGTGCCAGCTCACCTTCACAGGGATCAGGCGAGCAGTTCTTC
. | TRBJ1-2 | . | TRBV7-2 | CASSLVVGVGGYTF | TGTGCCAGCAGCTTAGTAGTCGGGGTTGGTGGCTACACCTTC
. | TRBJ2-2 | . | TRBV11-3 | CASSPDGGHTGELFF | TGTGCCAGCAGCCCAGATGGGGGGCACACCGGGGAGCTGTTTTTT
. | TRBJ2-7 | . | TRBV29-1 | CSVDLSGEQYF | TGCAGCGTTGATCTTAGCGGCGAGCAGTACTTC
. | TRBJ1-1 | . | TRBV20-1 | CSAKMNTEAFF | TGCAGTGCTAAAATGAACACTGAAGCTTTCTTT
. | TRBJ1-5 | . | TRBV14 | CASSQVRTPYSNQPQHF | TGTGCCAGCAGCCAAGTCAGGACACCTTATAGCAATCAGCCCCAGCATTTT
. | TRBJ2-5 | TRBD1 | TRBV10-3 | CASSQGTGEETQYF | TGTGCCTCAAGCCAGGGGACAGGGGAAGAGACCCAGTACTTC
. | TRBJ1-3 | . | TRBV19 | CASQDRSGNTIYF | TGTGCCAGTCAAGATCGATCTGGAAACACCATATATTTT
. | TRBJ1-1 | . | TRBV5-1 | CASSLGWGTEAFF | TGCGCCAGCAGCTTGGGGTGGGGGACTGAAGCTTTCTTT
. | TRBJ2-7 | TRBD1 | TRBV28 | CASSSPSGTGIHEQYF | TGTGCCAGCAGTTCCCCTTCCGGGACAGGGATCCACGAGCAGTACTTC
. | TRBJ2-1 | TRBD2 | TRBV18 | CASSPGTSGVNEQFF | TGTGCCAGCTCACCAGGGACTAGCGGGGTCAATGAGCAGTTCTTC
. | TRBJ1-5 | TRBD1 | TRBV10-2 | CASSETGTGSNQPQHF | TGCGCCAGCAGTGAGACCGGGACAGGGAGCAATCAGCCCCAGCATTTT
. | TRBJ2-5 | . | TRBV6-6 | CASSSGTNKETQYF | TGTGCCAGCAGTTCCGGGACAAATAAAGAGACCCAGTACTTC
. | TRBJ1-2 | . | TRBV27 | CASSDWGSEMDGYTF | TGTGCCAGCAGTGACTGGGGGAGCGAGATGGATGGCTACACCTTC
. | TRBJ2-3 | TRBD2 | TRBV5-1 | CASSLAVAGDNTQYF | TGCGCCAGCAGCTTGGCGGTAGCGGGAGACAATACGCAGTATTTT
. | TRBJ2-7 | . | TRBV5-1 | CASSLEAGAEGYEQYF | TGCGCCAGCAGCTTGGAGGCTGGGGCCGAGGGCTACGAGCAGTACTTC
. | TRBJ1-1 | . | TRBV28 | CASSFTGKREAFF | TGTGCCAGCAGTTTTACAGGGAAAAGAGAAGCTTTCTTT
once | TRBJ1-5 | . | TRBV5-5 | CASSLGGVSNQPQHF | TGTGCCAGCAGCTTGGGGGGAGTTAGCAATCAGCCCCAGCATTTT
. | TRBJ2-7 | . | TRBV5-6 | CASSLNTYEQYF | TGTGCCAGCAGCTTGAATACCTACGAGCAGTACTTC
. | TRBJ1-5 | TRBD1 | TRBV6-6 | CASSYQGGGQPQHF | TGTGCCAGCAGTTACCAAGGGGGCGGTCAGCCCCAGCATTTT
. | TRBJ2-1 | TRBD2 | TRBV7-9 | CASSATGGKYYNEQFF | TGTGCCAGCAGCGCGACGGGGGGGAAATACTACAATGAGCAGTTCTTC
. | TRBJ2-1 | TRBD1 | TRBV5-6 | CASSSPGQGADEQFF | TGTGCCAGCAGTTCTCCGGGACAGGGGGCGGATGAGCAGTTCTTC
. | TRBJ2-1 | . | TRBV7-9 | CASSLSLTNDEQFF | TGTGCCAGCAGCTTATCACTGACTAACGATGAGCAGTTCTTC
. | TRBJ2-7 | TRBD2 | TRBV6-6 | CASREGRWYEQYF | TGTGCCAGCCGGGAGGGGCGTTGGTACGAGCAGTACTTC
few | TRBJ1-4 | . | TRBV7-9 | CASSLDGATNEKLFF | TGTGCCAGCAGCTTAGACGGGGCAACTAATGAAAAACTGTTTTTT